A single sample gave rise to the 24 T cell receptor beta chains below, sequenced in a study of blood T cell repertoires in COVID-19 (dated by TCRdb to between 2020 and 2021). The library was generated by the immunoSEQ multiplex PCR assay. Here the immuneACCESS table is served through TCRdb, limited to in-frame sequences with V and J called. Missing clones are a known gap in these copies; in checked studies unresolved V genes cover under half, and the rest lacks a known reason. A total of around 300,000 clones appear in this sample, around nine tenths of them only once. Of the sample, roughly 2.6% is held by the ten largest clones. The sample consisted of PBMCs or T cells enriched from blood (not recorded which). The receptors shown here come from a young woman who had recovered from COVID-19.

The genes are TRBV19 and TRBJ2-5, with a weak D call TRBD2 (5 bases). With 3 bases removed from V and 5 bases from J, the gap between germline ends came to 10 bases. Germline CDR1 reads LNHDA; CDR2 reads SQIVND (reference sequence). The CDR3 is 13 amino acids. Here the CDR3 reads CASSMSSGETQYF. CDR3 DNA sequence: TGTGCCAGTAGTATGTCCAGCGGTGAGACCCAGTACTTC.

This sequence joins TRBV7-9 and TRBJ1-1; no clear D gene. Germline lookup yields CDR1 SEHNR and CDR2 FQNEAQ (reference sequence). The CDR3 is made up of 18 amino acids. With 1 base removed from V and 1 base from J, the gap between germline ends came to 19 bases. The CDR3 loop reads CASSLGPGAGSTNTEAFF. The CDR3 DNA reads TGTGCCAGCAGCTTAGGGCCCGGAGCGGGATCTACGAACACTGAAGCTTTCTTT.

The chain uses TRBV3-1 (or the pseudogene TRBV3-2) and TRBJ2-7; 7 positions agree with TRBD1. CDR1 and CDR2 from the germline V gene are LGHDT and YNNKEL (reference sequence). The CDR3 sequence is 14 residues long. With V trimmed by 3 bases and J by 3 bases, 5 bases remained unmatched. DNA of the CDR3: TGTGCCAGCAGCCAGAGGGGACAGCTCTACGAGCAGTACTTC. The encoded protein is CASSQRGQLYEQYF.

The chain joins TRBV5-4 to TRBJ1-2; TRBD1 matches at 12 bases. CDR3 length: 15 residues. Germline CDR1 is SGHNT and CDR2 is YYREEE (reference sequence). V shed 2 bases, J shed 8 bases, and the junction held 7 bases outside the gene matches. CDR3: CASSFVGQGARGYTF. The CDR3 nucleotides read TGTGCCAGCAGCTTTGTGGGACAGGGGGCTCGAGGCTACACCTTC.

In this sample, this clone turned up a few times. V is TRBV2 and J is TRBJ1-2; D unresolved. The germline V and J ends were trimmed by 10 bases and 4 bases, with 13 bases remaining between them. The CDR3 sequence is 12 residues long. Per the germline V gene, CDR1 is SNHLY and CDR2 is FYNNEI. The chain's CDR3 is CATWQSIYGYTF. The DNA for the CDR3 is TGTGCCACCTGGCAGTCGATCTATGGCTACACCTTC.

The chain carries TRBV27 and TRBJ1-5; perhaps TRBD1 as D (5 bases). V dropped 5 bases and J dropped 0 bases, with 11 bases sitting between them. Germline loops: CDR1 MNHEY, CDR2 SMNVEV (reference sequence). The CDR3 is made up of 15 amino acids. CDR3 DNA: TGTGCCAGCAGTCCGGACACTTCTAGCAATCAGCCCCAGCATTTT. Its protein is CASSPDTSSNQPQHF.

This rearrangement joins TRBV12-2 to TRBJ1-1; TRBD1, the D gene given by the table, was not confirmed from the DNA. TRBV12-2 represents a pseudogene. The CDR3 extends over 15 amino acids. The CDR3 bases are TGTGCAAGTCGCTTAGGCGACAGATTGAACACTGAAGCTTTCTTT. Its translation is CASRLGDRLNTEAFF.

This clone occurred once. The CDR3 spells CASSFWTDGYTF. CDR3 DNA sequence: TGTGCCAGCAGTTTTTGGACAGATGGCTACACCTTC. The V and J genes are TRBV12-3 or TRBV12-4 and TRBJ1-2; tentatively, D is TRBD1 (6 bases). V was pared by 3 bases and J by 6 bases, with 8 bases between. The CDR3 is 12 residues long.

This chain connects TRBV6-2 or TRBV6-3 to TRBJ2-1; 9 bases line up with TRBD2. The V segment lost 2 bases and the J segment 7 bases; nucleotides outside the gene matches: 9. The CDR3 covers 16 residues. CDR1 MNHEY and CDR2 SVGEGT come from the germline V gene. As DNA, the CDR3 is TGTGCCAGCAGTTACCGGGTGGACGCGGGGGGGAATGAGCAGTTCTTC. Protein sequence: CASSYRVDAGGNEQFF.

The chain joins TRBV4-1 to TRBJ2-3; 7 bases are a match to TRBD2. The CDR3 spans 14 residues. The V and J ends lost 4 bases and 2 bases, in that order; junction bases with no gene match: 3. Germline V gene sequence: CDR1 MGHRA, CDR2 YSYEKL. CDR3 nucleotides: TGCGCCAGCAGCCCTGGGGACTACACAGATACGCAGTATTTT. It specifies CASSPGDYTDTQYF.

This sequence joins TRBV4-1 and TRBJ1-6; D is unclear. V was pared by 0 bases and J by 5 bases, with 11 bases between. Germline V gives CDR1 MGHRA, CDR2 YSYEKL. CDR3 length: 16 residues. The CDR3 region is CASSQEAGLDNSPLHF. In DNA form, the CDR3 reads TGCGCCAGCAGCCAAGAAGCCGGGTTGGATAATTCACCCCTCCACTTT.

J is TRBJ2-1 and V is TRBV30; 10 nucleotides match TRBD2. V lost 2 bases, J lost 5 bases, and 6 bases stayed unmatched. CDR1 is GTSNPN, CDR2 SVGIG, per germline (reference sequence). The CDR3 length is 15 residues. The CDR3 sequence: CAWSPMGLANNEQFF. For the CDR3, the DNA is TGTGCCTGGAGTCCCATGGGACTAGCGAACAATGAGCAGTTCTTC. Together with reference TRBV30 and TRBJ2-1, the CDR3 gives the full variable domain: SQTIHQWPATLVQPVGSPLSLECTVEGTSNPNLYWYRQAAGRGLQLLFYSVGIGQISSEVPQNLSASRPQDRQFILSSKKLLLSDSGFYLCAWSPMGLANNEQFFGPGTRLTVL.

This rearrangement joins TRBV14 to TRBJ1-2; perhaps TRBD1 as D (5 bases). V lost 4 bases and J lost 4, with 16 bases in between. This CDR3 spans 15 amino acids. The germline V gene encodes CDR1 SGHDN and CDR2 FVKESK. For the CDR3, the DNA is TGTGCCAGCAGCCCCCCTCGGGGGGGTGGCTATGGCTACACCTTC. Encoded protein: CASSPPRGGGYGYTF.

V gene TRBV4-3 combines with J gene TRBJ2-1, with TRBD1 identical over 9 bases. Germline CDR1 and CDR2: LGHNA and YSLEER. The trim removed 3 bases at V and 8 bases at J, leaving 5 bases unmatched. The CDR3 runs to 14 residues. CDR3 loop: CASSQADRGDEQFF. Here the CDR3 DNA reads TGCGCCAGCAGCCAGGCTGACAGGGGGGATGAGCAGTTCTTC.

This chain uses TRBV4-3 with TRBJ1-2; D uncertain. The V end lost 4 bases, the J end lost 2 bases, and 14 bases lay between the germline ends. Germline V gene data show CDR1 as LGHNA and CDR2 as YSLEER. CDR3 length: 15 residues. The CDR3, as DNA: TGCGCCAGCAGCCCGGGGATGACGGGGAACTATGGCTACACCTTC. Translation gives CASSPGMTGNYGYTF.

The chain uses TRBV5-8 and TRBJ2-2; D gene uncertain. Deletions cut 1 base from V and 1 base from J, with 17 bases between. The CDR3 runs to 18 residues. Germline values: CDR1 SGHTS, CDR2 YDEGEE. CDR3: CASSLTAGNRWNTGELFF. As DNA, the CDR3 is TGTGCCAGCAGCTTGACGGCAGGTAATAGATGGAACACCGGGGAGCTGTTTTTT.

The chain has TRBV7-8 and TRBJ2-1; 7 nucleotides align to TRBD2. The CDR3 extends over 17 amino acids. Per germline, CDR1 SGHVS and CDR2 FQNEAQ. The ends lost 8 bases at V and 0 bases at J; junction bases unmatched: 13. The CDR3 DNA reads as TGTGCCAGCGTTGCAGGTCTGCGGGGGAGCTCCTACAATGAGCAGTTCTTC. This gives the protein CASVAGLRGSSYNEQFF.

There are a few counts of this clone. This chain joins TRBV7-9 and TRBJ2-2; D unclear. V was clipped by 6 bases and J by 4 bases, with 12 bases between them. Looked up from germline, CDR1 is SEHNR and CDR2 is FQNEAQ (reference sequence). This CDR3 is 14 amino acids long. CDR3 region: CASRHPGTTGELFF. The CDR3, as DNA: TGTGCCAGCAGACATCCGGGTACCACCGGGGAGCTGTTTTTT.

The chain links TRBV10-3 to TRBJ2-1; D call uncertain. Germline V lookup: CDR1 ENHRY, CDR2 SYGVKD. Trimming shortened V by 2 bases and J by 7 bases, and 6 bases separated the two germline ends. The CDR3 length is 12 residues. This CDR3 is CAISERDNEQFF. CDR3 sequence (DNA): TGTGCCATCAGTGAGAGAGATAATGAGCAGTTCTTC.

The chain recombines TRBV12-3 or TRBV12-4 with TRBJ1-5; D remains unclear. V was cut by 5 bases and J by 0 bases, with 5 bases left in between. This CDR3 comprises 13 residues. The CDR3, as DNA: TGTGCCAGCAGTCAGGATAGCAATCAGCCCCAGCATTTT. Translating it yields CASSQDSNQPQHF.

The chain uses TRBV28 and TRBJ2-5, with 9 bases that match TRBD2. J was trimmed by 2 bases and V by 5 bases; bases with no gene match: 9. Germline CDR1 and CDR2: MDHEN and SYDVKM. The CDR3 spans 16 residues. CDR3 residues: CASSAPRLAAQETQYF. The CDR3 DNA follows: TGTGCCAGCAGTGCCCCTCGACTAGCGGCACAAGAGACCCAGTACTTC.

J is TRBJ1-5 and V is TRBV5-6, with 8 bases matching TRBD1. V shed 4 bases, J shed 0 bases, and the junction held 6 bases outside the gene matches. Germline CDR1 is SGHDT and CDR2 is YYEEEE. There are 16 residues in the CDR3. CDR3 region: CASSGGTGDSNQPQHF. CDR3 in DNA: TGTGCCAGCAGCGGGGGGACAGGAGATAGCAATCAGCCCCAGCATTTT.

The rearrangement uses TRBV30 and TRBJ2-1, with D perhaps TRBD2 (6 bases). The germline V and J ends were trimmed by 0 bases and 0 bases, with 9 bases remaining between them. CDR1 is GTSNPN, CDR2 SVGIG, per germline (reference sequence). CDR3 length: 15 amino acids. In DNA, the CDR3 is TGTGCCTGGAGTGTACTGGGGGGCTCCTACAATGAGCAGTTCTTC. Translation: CAWSVLGGSYNEQFF.

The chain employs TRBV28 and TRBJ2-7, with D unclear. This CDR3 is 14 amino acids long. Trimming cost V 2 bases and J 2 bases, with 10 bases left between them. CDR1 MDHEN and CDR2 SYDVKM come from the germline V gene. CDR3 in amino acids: CASSLNGGPYEQYF. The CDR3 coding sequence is TGTGCCAGCAGTTTAAATGGTGGGCCCTACGAGCAGTACTTC.